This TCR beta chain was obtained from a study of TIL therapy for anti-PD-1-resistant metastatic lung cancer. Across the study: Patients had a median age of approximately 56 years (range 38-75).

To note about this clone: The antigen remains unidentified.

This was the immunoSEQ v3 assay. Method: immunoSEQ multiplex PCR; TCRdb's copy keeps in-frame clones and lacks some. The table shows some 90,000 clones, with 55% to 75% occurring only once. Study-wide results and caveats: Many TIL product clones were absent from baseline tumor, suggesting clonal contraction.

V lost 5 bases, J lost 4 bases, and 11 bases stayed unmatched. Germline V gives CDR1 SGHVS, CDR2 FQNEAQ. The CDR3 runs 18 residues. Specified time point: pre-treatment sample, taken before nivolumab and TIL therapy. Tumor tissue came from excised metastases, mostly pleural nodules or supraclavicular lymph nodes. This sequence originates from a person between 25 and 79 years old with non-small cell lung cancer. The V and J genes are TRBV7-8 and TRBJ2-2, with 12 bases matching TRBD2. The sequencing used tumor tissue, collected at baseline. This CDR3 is CASSIRLAGDLRTGELFF. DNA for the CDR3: TGTGCCAGCAGCATTCGACTAGCGGGGGACCTGCGCACCGGGGAGCTGTTTTTT.